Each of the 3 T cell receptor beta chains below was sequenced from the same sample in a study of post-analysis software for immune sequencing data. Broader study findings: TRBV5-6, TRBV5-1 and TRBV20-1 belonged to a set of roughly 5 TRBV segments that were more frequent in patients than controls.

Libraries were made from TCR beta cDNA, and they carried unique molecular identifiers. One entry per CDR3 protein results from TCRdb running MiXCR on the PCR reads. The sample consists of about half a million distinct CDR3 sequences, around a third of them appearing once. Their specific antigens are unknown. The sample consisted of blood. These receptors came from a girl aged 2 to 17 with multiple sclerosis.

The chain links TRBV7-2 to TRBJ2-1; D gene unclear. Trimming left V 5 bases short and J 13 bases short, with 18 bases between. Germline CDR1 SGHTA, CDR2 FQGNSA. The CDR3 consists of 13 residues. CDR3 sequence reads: CASSPHVLETQFF. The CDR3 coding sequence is TGTGCCAGCAGCCCGCACGTTCTAGAGACCCAGTTCTTC.

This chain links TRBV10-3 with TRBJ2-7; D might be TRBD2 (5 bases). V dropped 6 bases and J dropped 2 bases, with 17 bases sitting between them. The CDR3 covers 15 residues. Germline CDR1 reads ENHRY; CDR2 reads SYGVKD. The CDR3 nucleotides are TGTGCCATCAGGGCTTCGGGGAGTACAACCTACGAGCAGTACGTC. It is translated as CAIRASGSTTYEQYV.

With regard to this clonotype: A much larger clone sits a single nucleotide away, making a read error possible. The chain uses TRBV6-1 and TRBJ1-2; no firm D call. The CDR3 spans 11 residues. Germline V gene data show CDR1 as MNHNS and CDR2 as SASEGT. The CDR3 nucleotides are TGTGCCGGCAGTGAGAACTATGGCTACACCTTC. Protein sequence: CAGSENYGYTF.